These T cell receptor beta chains were read from a single sample in a study of CD8 T cells in Susac syndrome. TCRdb re-called the immunoSEQ multiplex PCR reads through MiXCR, storing one row per CDR3 protein. The data hold 180,000 or so distinct CDR3 sequences, with approximately 94% observed a single time. Input material: CD4+ T cells from PBMCs. These receptors originate from a human donor in good health. The CDR3 runs from the conserved cysteine through the conserved F or W. The order of the fields is V gene, J gene, clone size, D gene, CDR3 DNA, CDR3 protein. The D gene is left open where the match is weak. A row's size may be missing; if present it is once, few, many or a size class.

TRBV6-1	TRBJ2-7	-	TRBD1	TGTGCCAGCAGATTTTACCGGGACAGCCCCTCCTACGAGCAGTACTTC	CASRFYRDSPSYEQYF
TRBV5-4	TRBJ2-7	-	-	TGTGCCAGCAGTTTCGCTGGGCTCTCCTACGAGCAGTACTTC	CASSFAGLSYEQYF
TRBV2	TRBJ2-5	-	TRBD1	TGTGCCAGCAGTCCCTCCGCACAGGGGCCGTACTTC	CASSPSAQGPYF
TRBV7-2	TRBJ2-7	-	TRBD1	TGTGCCAGCAGCTTACAGGGACAGGGGCCGACCGAGCAGTACTTC	CASSLQGQGPTEQYF
TRBV15	TRBJ2-1	-	TRBD1	TGTGCCACCAGAACACAGGGGCGCTCCTACAATGAGCAGTTCTTC	CATRTQGRSYNEQFF
TRBV12-3/TRBV12-4	TRBJ1-5	-	TRBD1	TGTGCCAGCAGTCCGGGACAGGGGTACAATCAGCCCCAGCATTTT	CASSPGQGYNQPQHF
TRBV29-1	TRBJ2-1	once	-	TGCAGCGCCGGACAGCGCGTCGGTGAGCAGTTCTTC	CSAGQRVGEQFF
TRBV7-2	TRBJ2-7	-	TRBD1	TGTGCCAGCAGCTCCAGACAGGGGGCCTACGAGCAGTACTTC	CASSSRQGAYEQYF
TRBV15	TRBJ2-7	-	TRBD2	TGTGCCACCAGCAGGGAAAGGACTAGCGTTTTCTACGAGCAGTACTTC	CATSRERTSVFYEQYF
TRBV4-3	TRBJ2-3	-	TRBD2	TGCGCCAGCAGCCAAGGAAGCGGGAGTCCTACGCAGTATTTT	CASSQGSGSPTQYF
TRBV5-6	TRBJ1-5	-	-	TGTGCCAGCAGCTCGCAGGGTTCGACGAGCAATCAGCCCCAGCATTTT	CASSSQGSTSNQPQHF
TRBV27	TRBJ2-1	-	TRBD2	TGTGCCAGCAGCCTTGGGGCGGGAGGGCCGAATAGGCAGTTCTTC	CASSLGAGGPNRQFF
TRBV2	TRBJ2-6	-	TRBD1	TGTGCCAGCAGGTCGGGACAGGGGGCGCTCGGGGCCAACGTCCTGACTTTC	CASRSGQGALGANVLTF
TRBV27	TRBJ2-1	-	TRBD1	TGTGCCAGCAGTTTAAGGACAGGGGGCGATGAGCAGTTCTTC	CASSLRTGGDEQFF
TRBV20-1	TRBJ2-3	-	TRBD2	TGCAGTGCTAGAAACCTAGCGGGAGACACAGATACGCAGTATTTT	CSARNLAGDTDTQYF
TRBV9	TRBJ2-3	-	-	TGTGCCAGCAGCAGTATCAGGGCCCCCACAGATACGCAGTATTTT	CASSSIRAPTDTQYF
TRBV20-1	TRBJ2-3	-	-	TGCAGTGCTAGAGATCGGGTAACTACTGCCGATACGCAGTATTTT	CSARDRVTTADTQYF
TRBV29-1	TRBJ2-3	-	-	TGCAGCGTCCTCCGTAGGGTCTTAAATCACGATACGCAGTATTTT	CSVLRRVLNHDTQYF
TRBV29-1	TRBJ2-1	-	-	TGCAGCGTCCTAGCTTCACGGGGGAATGAGCAGTTCTTC	CSVLASRGNEQFF